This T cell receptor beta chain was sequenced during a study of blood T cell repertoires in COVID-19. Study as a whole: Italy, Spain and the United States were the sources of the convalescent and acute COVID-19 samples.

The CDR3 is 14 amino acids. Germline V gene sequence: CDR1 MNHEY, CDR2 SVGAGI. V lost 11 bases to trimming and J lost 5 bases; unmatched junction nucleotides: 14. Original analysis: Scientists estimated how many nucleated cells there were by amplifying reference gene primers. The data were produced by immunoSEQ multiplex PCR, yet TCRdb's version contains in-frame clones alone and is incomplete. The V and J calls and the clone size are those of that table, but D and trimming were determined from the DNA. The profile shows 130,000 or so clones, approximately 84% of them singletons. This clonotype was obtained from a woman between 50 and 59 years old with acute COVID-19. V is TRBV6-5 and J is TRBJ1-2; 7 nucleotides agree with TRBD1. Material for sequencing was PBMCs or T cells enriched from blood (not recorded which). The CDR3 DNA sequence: TGTGCCGGGGGTACCCCGGGACAGCGATATGGCTACACCTTC. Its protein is CAGGTPGQRYGYTF.